A selection of T cell receptor beta chains follows, all from one sample in a study of OX40 agonist ivuxolimab in advanced cancers. Data came from immunoSEQ multiplex PCR; TCRdb stores just in-frame clones and leaves some out. The profile shows 30,000 to 40,000 clones, about 89% of them singletons. The sample here was CD4+ or CD8+ T cells sorted from blood, taken in a trial of the OX40 agonist ivuxolimab. The source of these receptors is an adult with an advanced solid tumor such as melanoma, head and neck, liver or kidney cancer. CDR3s include the opening cysteine and the closing phenylalanine or tryptophan. D genes are given only for firm matches. Clone size is not always given. Where it is, it says once, few, many or a class for expanded clones.

CDR3nt: TGTGCCAGCAGCTTAAACTCCGACCTGCTCACAGATACGCAGTATTTT
CDR3aa: CASSLNSDLLTDTQYF
j_gene: TRBJ2-3
d_gene: -
abundance: -
v_gene: TRBV7-6

CDR3nt: TGTGCCAGCAGCAACGATCCTCAGGGGGCCTCCTACGAGCAGTACTTC
CDR3aa: CASSNDPQGASYEQYF
j_gene: TRBJ2-7
d_gene: TRBD1
abundance: -
v_gene: TRBV28

CDR3nt: TGTGCCAGCAGCTCATTGCCCTTGAGAGAGAACAATGAGCAGTTCTTC
CDR3aa: CASSSLPLRENNEQFF
j_gene: TRBJ2-1
d_gene: -
abundance: -
v_gene: TRBV7-2

CDR3nt: TGTGCCAGCACTAGGGACACCGTCGCCCGATTTCTTTATGAGCAGTTCTTC
CDR3aa: CASTRDTVARFLYEQFF
j_gene: TRBJ2-1
d_gene: -
abundance: -
v_gene: TRBV2

CDR3nt: TGTGCCAGCAGCTCCTCCGTGGCGGGGGGAAACACCGGGGAGCTGTTTTTT
CDR3aa: CASSSSVAGGNTGELFF
j_gene: TRBJ2-2
d_gene: TRBD2
abundance: -
v_gene: TRBV9

CDR3nt: TGCGCCAGCAGACAGGATGGGGGAAATGGAAACACCATATATTTT
CDR3aa: CASRQDGGNGNTIYF
j_gene: TRBJ1-3
d_gene: -
abundance: -
v_gene: TRBV5-1

CDR3nt: TGTGCCAGCAGACAGGGGGCTGATGAGCAGTTCTTC
CDR3aa: CASRQGADEQFF
j_gene: TRBJ2-1
d_gene: TRBD1
abundance: -
v_gene: TRBV25-1

CDR3nt: TGCGCCAGCAGCCAAGAGGGAACAGGATGGGGTGAAGCTTTCTTT
CDR3aa: CASSQEGTGWGEAFF
j_gene: TRBJ1-1
d_gene: -
abundance: -
v_gene: TRBV4-3

CDR3nt: TGCGCCAGCAGTCTGAGGGGGCTGTTCAATGAGCAGTTCTTC
CDR3aa: CASSLRGLFNEQFF
j_gene: TRBJ2-1
d_gene: TRBD1
abundance: -
v_gene: TRBV4-1

CDR3nt: TGTGCCAGCAGTGACTCCGGTTTGGTTAATGAGCAGTTCTTC
CDR3aa: CASSDSGLVNEQFF
j_gene: TRBJ2-1
d_gene: -
abundance: -
v_gene: TRBV6-4

CDR3nt: TGTGCCAGCAGCGTACCCGGGGCCGAAGGGGCCGATAATTCACCCCTCCACTTT
CDR3aa: CASSVPGAEGADNSPLHF
j_gene: TRBJ1-6
d_gene: -
abundance: -
v_gene: TRBV9

CDR3nt: TGCGCCAGCAGCCTCAGCGGGGGCCCGGACGCAGATACGCAGTATTTT
CDR3aa: CASSLSGGPDADTQYF
j_gene: TRBJ2-3
d_gene: TRBD2
abundance: -
v_gene: TRBV4-1

CDR3nt: TGTGCCAGCACCTCCAGTTGGACAGCCCAAGAGACCCAGTACTTC
CDR3aa: CASTSSWTAQETQYF
j_gene: TRBJ2-5
d_gene: -
abundance: -
v_gene: TRBV7-6

CDR3nt: TGTGCCAGCAGTTTAGTGGGGGTAGGGTCACCCCTCCACTTT
CDR3aa: CASSLVGVGSPLHF
j_gene: TRBJ1-6
d_gene: -
abundance: -
v_gene: TRBV27

CDR3nt: TGTGCCAGCAGCTTCGGGACAGGGAATTCACCCCTCCACTTT
CDR3aa: CASSFGTGNSPLHF
j_gene: TRBJ1-6
d_gene: TRBD1
abundance: -
v_gene: TRBV7-3

CDR3nt: TGTGCCAGCAGCCGCCCGGGAGAGTTGGCCCCTGAGCAGTACTTC
CDR3aa: CASSRPGELAPEQYF
j_gene: TRBJ2-7
d_gene: -
abundance: -
v_gene: TRBV7-4

CDR3nt: TGCGCCAGCAGCCAAGATGCAGGCCAGGGGTATGGCTACACCTTC
CDR3aa: CASSQDAGQGYGYTF
j_gene: TRBJ1-2
d_gene: -
abundance: -
v_gene: TRBV4-1

CDR3nt: TGTGCCAGCAGCCAAGAAGGATCGGGCGGGGGGTTATATGAGCAGTTCTTC
CDR3aa: CASSQEGSGGGLYEQFF
j_gene: TRBJ2-1
d_gene: TRBD2
abundance: few
v_gene: TRBV4-2

CDR3nt: TGTGCCAGCAGCGTCCGGGACAGGGGGCCGGGCACCGGGGAGCTGTTTTTT
CDR3aa: CASSVRDRGPGTGELFF
j_gene: TRBJ2-2
d_gene: TRBD1
abundance: once
v_gene: TRBV7-7

CDR3nt: TGTGCCAGCAGCGTAAGTAGAGTCCAAGAGACCCAGTACTTC
CDR3aa: CASSVSRVQETQYF
j_gene: TRBJ2-5
d_gene: -
abundance: -
v_gene: TRBV9

CDR3nt: TGTGCCAGCATATTGAACACTGAAGCTTTCTTT
CDR3aa: CASILNTEAFF
j_gene: TRBJ1-1
d_gene: -
abundance: -
v_gene: TRBV6-5

CDR3nt: TGTGCCAGCAGGCCGCAGGGTGTGGCCGAGCAGTACTTC
CDR3aa: CASRPQGVAEQYF
j_gene: TRBJ2-7
d_gene: -
abundance: -
v_gene: TRBV5-4

CDR3nt: TGTGCCAGCAGCCAAGGGAATGAGCAGTACTTC
CDR3aa: CASSQGNEQYF
j_gene: TRBJ2-7
d_gene: -
abundance: -
v_gene: TRBV4-2

CDR3nt: TGTGCCAGCAGCGGACAGGAAACGAACACCGGGGAGCTGTTTTTT
CDR3aa: CASSGQETNTGELFF
j_gene: TRBJ2-2
d_gene: TRBD1
abundance: -
v_gene: TRBV2

CDR3nt: TGTGCCACCGCGCCAGGCGGAGGGAAGACCCAGTACTTC
CDR3aa: CATAPGGGKTQYF
j_gene: TRBJ2-5
d_gene: -
abundance: -
v_gene: TRBV7-9

CDR3nt: TGCAGCGTTGTCCCGGACGGGCAAGGAAACACCATATATTTT
CDR3aa: CSVVPDGQGNTIYF
j_gene: TRBJ1-3
d_gene: -
abundance: -
v_gene: TRBV29-1

CDR3nt: TGTGCCATCAGTGAGTCCCCAGGGTCCTATGGCTACACCTTC
CDR3aa: CAISESPGSYGYTF
j_gene: TRBJ1-2
d_gene: -
abundance: -
v_gene: TRBV10-3

CDR3nt: TGTGCCAGCAGTGAAACGACAGAGCAGTTCTTC
CDR3aa: CASSETTEQFF
j_gene: TRBJ2-1
d_gene: -
abundance: -
v_gene: TRBV7-8

CDR3nt: TGTGCCAGTAGTCCGGGAGGTGCCTACGAGCAGTACTTC
CDR3aa: CASSPGGAYEQYF
j_gene: TRBJ2-7
d_gene: TRBD2
abundance: -
v_gene: TRBV19

CDR3nt: TGTGCCAGCAGCGCGGAGGACCCCATCGGGGGACATTCACCCCTCCACTTT
CDR3aa: CASSAEDPIGGHSPLHF
j_gene: TRBJ1-6
d_gene: -
abundance: -
v_gene: TRBV9

CDR3nt: TGTGCCAGCAGCCCATGGGCCAACTCTGGAAACACCATATATTTT
CDR3aa: CASSPWANSGNTIYF
j_gene: TRBJ1-3
d_gene: -
abundance: -
v_gene: TRBV27

CDR3nt: TGTGCCAGCAGTCCGACCGGGACAGGGGATCAGCCCCAGCATTTT
CDR3aa: CASSPTGTGDQPQHF
j_gene: TRBJ1-5
d_gene: TRBD1
abundance: -
v_gene: TRBV6-5

CDR3nt: TGCGCCAGCAGCCAAGATTCCAGCCTCCTTTACGAGCAGTACTTC
CDR3aa: CASSQDSSLLYEQYF
j_gene: TRBJ2-7
d_gene: -
abundance: -
v_gene: TRBV4-1

CDR3nt: TGTGCCAGTAGCCAGAGGGAGCCCTACGAGCAGTACTTC
CDR3aa: CASSQREPYEQYF
j_gene: TRBJ2-7
d_gene: -
abundance: few
v_gene: TRBV19

CDR3nt: TGTGCCAGCAGCCCGGTGGATCACACAGATACGCAGTATTTT
CDR3aa: CASSPVDHTDTQYF
j_gene: TRBJ2-3
d_gene: -
abundance: -
v_gene: TRBV28

CDR3nt: TGTGCCAGCAGCTTGGGTGGGGCTAATGAAAAACTGTTTTTT
CDR3aa: CASSLGGANEKLFF
j_gene: TRBJ1-4
d_gene: -
abundance: -
v_gene: TRBV5-6

CDR3nt: TGTGCCAGCAGCTTAAATCAAGGCTACGAGCAGTACTTC
CDR3aa: CASSLNQGYEQYF
j_gene: TRBJ2-7
d_gene: -
abundance: -
v_gene: TRBV11-2

CDR3nt: TGCAGCGTTGGAACAGGGTACACTGAAGCTTTCTTT
CDR3aa: CSVGTGYTEAFF
j_gene: TRBJ1-1
d_gene: -
abundance: once
v_gene: TRBV29-1

CDR3nt: TGTGCCAGCAGCTTCCCCGGGACAGTCTCCTACAATGAGCAGTTCTTC
CDR3aa: CASSFPGTVSYNEQFF
j_gene: TRBJ2-1
d_gene: TRBD1
abundance: -
v_gene: TRBV7-2

CDR3nt: TGCGCCAGCAGCCAAGCAATTCAGGCGGGCTACGAGCAGTACTTC
CDR3aa: CASSQAIQAGYEQYF
j_gene: TRBJ2-7
d_gene: -
abundance: -
v_gene: TRBV4-1

CDR3nt: TGTGCCAGCAGCGAACTCGTCGAGGGGGCGCGTGTCAATGAGCAGTTCTTC
CDR3aa: CASSELVEGARVNEQFF
j_gene: TRBJ2-1
d_gene: TRBD1
abundance: -
v_gene: TRBV25-1